This T cell receptor beta chain was identified in a study of blood T cell repertoires in COVID-19. Sequenced by immunoSEQ multiplex PCR; TCRdb stores in-frame clones only, minus some. The table has 60,000 to 85,000 clones, roughly 90% seen once. Germline V CDR1 and CDR2: KGHSH, LQKENI. The length of the CDR3 is 15 residues. With 0 bases removed from V and 3 bases from J, the gap between germline ends came to 10 bases. The material sequenced was peripheral blood. The receptor was derived from a human donor in a cohort sampled during active COVID-19. The chain carries TRBV18 and TRBJ2-3; TRBD1 might be the D (6 bases). For the CDR3, the DNA is TGTGCCAGCTCACCACCATCAACAGGGACAGATACGCAGTATTTT. As protein: CASSPPSTGTDTQYF.